This TCR beta chain derives from a study of blood T cell repertoires in COVID-19. In the authors' methods: From reference gene primer amplification, estimates of nucleated cell counts were derived. Assay used: immunoSEQ multiplex PCR; TCRdb lists only in-frame clones, some missing. Clonal size and the V and J genes are those of that table, whereas D and trimming came from the DNA. This table has tens of thousands of clones, under 90% appearing once. Germline V gene sequence: CDR1 MNHEY, CDR2 SMNVEV (reference sequence). Trimming pared 3 bases from V and 4 bases from J, leaving 13 bases between. The CDR3 is made up of 14 amino acids.

The rearrangement links TRBV27 to TRBJ2-7; tentative D call: TRBD2 (7 bases). The specimen was peripheral blood. This TCR derives from a human donor in a cohort sampled during active COVID-19. CDR3 region: CASSLGGAMYEQYF. The CDR3 DNA follows: TGTGCCAGCAGTTTGGGGGGGGCGATGTACGAGCAGTACTTC.